Shown below are 8 T cell receptor beta chains from a single sample sequenced in a study of cytomegalovirus exposure and HLA in healthy donors. Clones were sequenced by immunoSEQ multiplex PCR, and TCRdb holds only the in-frame ones, with some missing. The sample includes some 260,000 clones, about 92% of them seen just once. Material: PBMCs. Receptors were obtained from a woman under 40 in good health and CMV-seronegative.

The V and J genes are TRBV19 and TRBJ2-7; 8 bases fit TRBD2. V shed 4 bases and J 4 bases; nucleotides not matched to a gene: 9. The V gene's germline CDR1 is LNHDA and CDR2 SQIVND (reference sequence). This CDR3 is 15 amino acids long. The CDR3 region is CASSSLRAGGYEQYF. DNA for the CDR3: TGTGCCAGTAGTAGTCTGCGGGCGGGAGGTTACGAGCAGTACTTC.

V is TRBV10-3 and J is TRBJ2-1, with D hard to call. The CDR3 runs to 13 residues. With 3 bases removed from V and 3 bases from J, the gap between germline ends came to 6 bases. Germline lookup yields CDR1 ENHRY and CDR2 SYGVKD. CDR3 loop: CAISETNYNEQFF. CDR3 in DNA: TGTGCCATCAGTGAAACTAACTACAATGAGCAGTTCTTC.

The V call is TRBV18, the J call TRBJ1-5; 7 bases map to TRBD1. This CDR3 spans 18 amino acids. With 6 bases clipped from V and 0 bases from J, the junction kept 14 bases outside the gene matches. Germline CDR1 and CDR2: KGHSH and LQKENI. DNA for the CDR3: TGTGCCAGCTCCCACTCGCTTCGACAGGGCAATAGCAATCAGCCCCAGCATTTT. This encodes CASSHSLRQGNSNQPQHF.

This clone was seen a single time. The chain uses TRBV7-6 and TRBJ1-5; TRBD1 might be the D (6 bases). This CDR3 is 13 amino acids long. V lost 5 bases and J 4 bases, leaving 9 bases between the germline ends. Per germline, CDR1 SGHVS and CDR2 FNYEAQ. CDR3 sequence reads: CASSIDRNQPQHF. The DNA of the CDR3 is TGTGCCAGCAGCATCGACAGGAATCAGCCCCAGCATTTT. Drawing the rest from reference TRBV7-6 and TRBJ1-5, the complete variable domain is GAGVSQSPRYKVTKRGQDVALRCDPISGHVSLYWYRQALGQGPEFLTYFNYEAQQDKSGLPNDRFSAERPEGSISTLTIQRTEQRDSAMYRCASSIDRNQPQHFGDGTRLSIL.

The J gene is TRBJ2-2, the V gene TRBV19, with D perhaps TRBD1 (5 bases). Trimming stripped 3 bases from V and 4 bases from J, with 12 bases between. The CDR3 extends over 15 amino acids. Germline V lookup: CDR1 LNHDA, CDR2 SQIVND (reference sequence). The CDR3 loop reads CASSIAQGRTGELFF. The CDR3 DNA sequence: TGTGCCAGTAGTATTGCTCAGGGCCGCACCGGGGAGCTGTTTTTT.

Only one count was recorded for this clone. The chain recombines TRBV27 with TRBJ2-2; 7 nucleotides match TRBD2. J lost 8 bases, V lost 4 bases, and 7 bases had no gene match. Germline loops: CDR1 MNHEY, CDR2 SMNVEV (reference sequence). The CDR3 has 14 residues. The CDR3 loop is CASSSNLGGGELFF. CDR3 nucleotides: TGTGCCAGCAGTTCAAATTTGGGAGGGGGGGAGCTGTTTTTT.

The V gene is TRBV19, the J gene TRBJ2-7, with D possibly being TRBD1 (6 bases). CDR1 LNHDA and CDR2 SQIVND come from the germline V gene (reference sequence). This CDR3 contains 14 residues. Trimming stripped 3 bases from V and 3 bases from J, with 12 bases between. The DNA for the CDR3 is TGTGCCAGTAGTATCGCAGTCAGGGGCTACGAGCAGTACTTC. This codes for CASSIAVRGYEQYF.

The rearrangement links TRBV4-1 to TRBJ1-2, with D possibly TRBD1 on 6 matching bases. V dropped 1 base and J dropped 5 bases, with 11 bases sitting between them. Germline V gene lookup returns CDR1 MGHRA and CDR2 YSYEKL. The CDR3 sequence is 14 residues long. The CDR3 loop reads CASSQVGATYGYTF. The CDR3 DNA reads TGCGCCAGCAGCCAAGTGGGGGCAACGTATGGCTACACCTTC.